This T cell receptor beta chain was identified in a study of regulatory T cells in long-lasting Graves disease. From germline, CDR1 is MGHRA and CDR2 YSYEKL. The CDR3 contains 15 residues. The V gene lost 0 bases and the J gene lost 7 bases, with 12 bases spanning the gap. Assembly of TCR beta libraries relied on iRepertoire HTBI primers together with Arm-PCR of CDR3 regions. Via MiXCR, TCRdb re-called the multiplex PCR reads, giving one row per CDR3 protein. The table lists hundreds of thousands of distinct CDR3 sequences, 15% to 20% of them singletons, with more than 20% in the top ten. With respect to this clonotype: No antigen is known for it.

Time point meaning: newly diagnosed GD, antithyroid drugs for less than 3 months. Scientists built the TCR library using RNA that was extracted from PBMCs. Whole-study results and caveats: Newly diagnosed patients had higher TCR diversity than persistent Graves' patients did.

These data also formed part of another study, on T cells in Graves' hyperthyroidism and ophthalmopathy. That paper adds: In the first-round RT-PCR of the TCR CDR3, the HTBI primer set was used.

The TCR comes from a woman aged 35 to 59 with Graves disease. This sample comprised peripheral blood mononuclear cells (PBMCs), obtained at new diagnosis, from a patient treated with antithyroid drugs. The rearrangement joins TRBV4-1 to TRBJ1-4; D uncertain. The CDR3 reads CASSQEGLLGEKLFF. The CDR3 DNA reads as TGCGCCAGCAGCCAAGAGGGCCTCCTGGGTGAAAAACTGTTTTTT.